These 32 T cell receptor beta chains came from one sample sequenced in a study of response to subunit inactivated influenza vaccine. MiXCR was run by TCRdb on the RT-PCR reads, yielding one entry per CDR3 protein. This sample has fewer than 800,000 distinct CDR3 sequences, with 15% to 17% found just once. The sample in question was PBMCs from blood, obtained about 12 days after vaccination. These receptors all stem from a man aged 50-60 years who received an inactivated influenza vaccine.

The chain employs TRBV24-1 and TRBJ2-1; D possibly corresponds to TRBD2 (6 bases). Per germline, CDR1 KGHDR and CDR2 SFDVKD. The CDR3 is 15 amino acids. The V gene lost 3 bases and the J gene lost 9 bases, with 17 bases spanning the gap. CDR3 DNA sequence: TGTGCCACCAGTGATACGACTAGTGGTTGGGTTGAGCAGTTCTTC. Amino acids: CATSDTTSGWVEQFF.

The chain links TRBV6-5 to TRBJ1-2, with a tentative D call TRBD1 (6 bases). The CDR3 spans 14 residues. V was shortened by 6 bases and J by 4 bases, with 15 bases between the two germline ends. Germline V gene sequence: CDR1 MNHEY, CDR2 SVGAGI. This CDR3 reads CASRYRDGIYGYTF. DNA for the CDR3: TGTGCCAGCAGGTACAGGGACGGAATCTATGGCTACACCTTC.

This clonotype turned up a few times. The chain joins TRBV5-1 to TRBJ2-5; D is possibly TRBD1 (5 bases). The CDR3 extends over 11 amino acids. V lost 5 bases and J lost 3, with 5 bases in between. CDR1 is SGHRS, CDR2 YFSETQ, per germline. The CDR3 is CASRTEETQYF. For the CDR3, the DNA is TGCGCCAGCAGGACAGAAGAGACCCAGTACTTC.

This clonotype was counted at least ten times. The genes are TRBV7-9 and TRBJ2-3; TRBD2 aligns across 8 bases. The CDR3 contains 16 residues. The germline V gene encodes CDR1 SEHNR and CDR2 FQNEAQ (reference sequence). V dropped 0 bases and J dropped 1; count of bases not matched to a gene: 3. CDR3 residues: CASSLALREGTDTQYF. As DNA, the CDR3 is TGTGCCAGCAGCTTAGCGTTGCGGGAGGGCACAGATACGCAGTATTTT. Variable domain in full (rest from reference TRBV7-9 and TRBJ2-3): DTGVSQNPRHKITKRGQNVTFRCDPISEHNRLYWYRQTLGQGPEFLTYFQNEAQLEKSRLLSDRFSAERPKGSFSTLEIQRTEQGDSAMYLCASSLALREGTDTQYFGPGTRLTVL.

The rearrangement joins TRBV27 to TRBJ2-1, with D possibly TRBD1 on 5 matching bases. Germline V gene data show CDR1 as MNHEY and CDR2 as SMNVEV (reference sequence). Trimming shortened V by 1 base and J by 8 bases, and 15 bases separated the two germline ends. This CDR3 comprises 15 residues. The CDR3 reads CASSLYHPGIDEQFF. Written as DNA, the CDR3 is TGTGCCAGCAGTTTATATCATCCAGGGATCGATGAGCAGTTCTTC.

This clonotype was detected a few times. Here the CDR3 reads CSARDGRDRGDQPQHF. As DNA, the CDR3 is TGCAGTGCTAGAGATGGAAGGGACAGGGGGGATCAGCCCCAGCATTTT. This chain links TRBV20-1 with TRBJ1-5, with 11 bases matching TRBD1. Germline V gives CDR1 DFQATT, CDR2 SNEGSKA (reference sequence). This CDR3 has 16 residues. V shed 0 bases and J 5 bases; nucleotides not matched to a gene: 6.

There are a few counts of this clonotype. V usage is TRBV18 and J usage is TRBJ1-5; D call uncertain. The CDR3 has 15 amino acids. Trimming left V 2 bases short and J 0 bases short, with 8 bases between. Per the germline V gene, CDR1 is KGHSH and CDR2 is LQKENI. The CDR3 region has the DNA TGTGCCAGCTCACCAATTGCAGATAGCAATCAGCCCCAGCATTTT. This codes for CASSPIADSNQPQHF.

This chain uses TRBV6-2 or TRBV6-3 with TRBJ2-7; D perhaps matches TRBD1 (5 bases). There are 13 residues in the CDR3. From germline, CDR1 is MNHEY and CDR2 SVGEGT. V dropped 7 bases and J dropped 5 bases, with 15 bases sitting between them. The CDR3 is CASTPDIGDEQYF. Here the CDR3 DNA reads TGTGCCAGCACCCCGGACATTGGTGACGAGCAGTACTTC.

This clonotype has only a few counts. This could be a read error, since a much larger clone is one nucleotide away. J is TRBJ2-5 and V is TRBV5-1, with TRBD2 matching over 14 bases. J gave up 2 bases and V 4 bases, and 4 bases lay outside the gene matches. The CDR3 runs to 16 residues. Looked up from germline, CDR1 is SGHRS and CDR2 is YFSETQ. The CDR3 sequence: CASSPGTSGGQETQYF. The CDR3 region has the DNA TGCGCCAGCAGCCCCGGGACTAGCGGGGGACAAGAGACCCAGTACTTC. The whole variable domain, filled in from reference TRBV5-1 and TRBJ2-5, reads KAGVTQTPRYLIKTRGQQVTLSCSPISGHRSVSWYQQTPGQGLQFLFEYFSETQRNKGNFPGRFSGRQFSNSRSEMNVSTLELGDSALYLCASSPGTSGGQETQYFGPGTRLLVL.

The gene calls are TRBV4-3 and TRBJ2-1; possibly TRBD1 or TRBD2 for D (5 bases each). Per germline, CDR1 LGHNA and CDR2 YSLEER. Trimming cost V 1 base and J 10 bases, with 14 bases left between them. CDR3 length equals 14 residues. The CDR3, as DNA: TGCGCCAGCAGCCAAGGTCCCGGGACGCCCGAGCAGTTCTTC. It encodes CASSQGPGTPEQFF.

Written as DNA, the CDR3 is TGTGCCAGCAGCCATGCCGGGACAGGCCTCTACGAGCAGTACTTC. Encoded protein: CASSHAGTGLYEQYF. The chain links TRBV7-8 to TRBJ2-7; 8 nucleotides agree with TRBD1. CDR1 SGHVS and CDR2 FQNEAQ come from the germline V gene. This CDR3 region has 15 residues. The V gene end was trimmed by 5 bases and the J gene end by 3 bases; junction bases not matched to a gene: 9.

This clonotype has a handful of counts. The CDR3 coding sequence is TGTGCCAGCAGTGGACACGTCGAAAACATTCAGTACTTC. As protein: CASSGHVENIQYF. The chain combines TRBV28 with TRBJ2-4; possibly TRBD1 for D (5 bases). V lost 5 bases, J lost 5 bases, and 10 bases lay in between. The CDR3 sequence is 13 residues long. Germline loops: CDR1 MDHEN, CDR2 SYDVKM.

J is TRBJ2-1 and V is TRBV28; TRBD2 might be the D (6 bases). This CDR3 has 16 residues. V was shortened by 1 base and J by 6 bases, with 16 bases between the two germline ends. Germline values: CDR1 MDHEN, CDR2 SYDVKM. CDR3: CASSLSGTRPINEQFF. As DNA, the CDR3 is TGTGCCAGCAGTTTATCCGGGACTCGCCCAATCAATGAGCAGTTCTTC.

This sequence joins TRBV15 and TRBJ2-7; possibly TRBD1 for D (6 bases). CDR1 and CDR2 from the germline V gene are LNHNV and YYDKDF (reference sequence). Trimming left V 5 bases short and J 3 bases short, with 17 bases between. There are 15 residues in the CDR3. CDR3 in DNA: TGTGCCACCAGCGGGGGCAGGGGCATCAGCTACGAGCAGTACTTC. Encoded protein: CATSGGRGISYEQYF. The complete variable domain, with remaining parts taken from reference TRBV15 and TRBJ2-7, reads DAMVIQNPRYQVTQFGKPVTLSCSQTLNHNVMYWYQQKSSQAPKLLFHYYDKDFNNEADTPDNFQSRRPNTSFCFLDIRSPGLGDTAMYLCATSGGRGISYEQYFGPGTRLTVT.

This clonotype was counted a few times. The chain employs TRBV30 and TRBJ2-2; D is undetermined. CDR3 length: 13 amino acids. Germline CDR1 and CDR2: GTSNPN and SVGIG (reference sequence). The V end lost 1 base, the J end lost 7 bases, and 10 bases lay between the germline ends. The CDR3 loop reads CAWSGMIGGELFF. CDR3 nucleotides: TGTGCCTGGAGTGGGATGATAGGCGGGGAGCTGTTTTTT.

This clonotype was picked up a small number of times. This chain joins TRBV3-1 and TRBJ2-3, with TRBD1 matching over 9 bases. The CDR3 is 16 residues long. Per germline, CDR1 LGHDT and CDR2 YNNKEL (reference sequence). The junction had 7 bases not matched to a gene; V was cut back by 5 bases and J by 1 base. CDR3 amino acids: CASSSSRTGGTDTQYF. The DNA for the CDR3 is TGTGCCAGCAGCTCTTCCCGGACAGGGGGCACAGATACGCAGTATTTT.

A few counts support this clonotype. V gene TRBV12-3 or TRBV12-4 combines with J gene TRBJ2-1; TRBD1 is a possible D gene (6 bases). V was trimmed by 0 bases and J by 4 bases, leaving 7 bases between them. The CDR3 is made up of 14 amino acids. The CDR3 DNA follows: TGTGCCAGCAGTTTAGCCACAGGGTACAATGAGCAGTTCTTC. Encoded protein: CASSLATGYNEQFF.

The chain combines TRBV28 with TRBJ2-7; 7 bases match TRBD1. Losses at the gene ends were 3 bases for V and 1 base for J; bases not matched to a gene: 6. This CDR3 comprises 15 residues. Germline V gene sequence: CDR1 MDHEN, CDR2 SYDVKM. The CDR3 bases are TGTGCCAGCAGTTTTTCCGGGACAGCTTCCTACGAGCAGTACTTC. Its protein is CASSFSGTASYEQYF. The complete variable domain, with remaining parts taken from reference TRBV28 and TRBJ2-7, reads DVKVTQSSRYLVKRTGEKVFLECVQDMDHENMFWYRQDPGLGLRLIYFSYDVKMKEKGDIPEGYSVSREKKERFSLILESASTNQTSMYLCASSFSGTASYEQYFGPGTRLTVT.

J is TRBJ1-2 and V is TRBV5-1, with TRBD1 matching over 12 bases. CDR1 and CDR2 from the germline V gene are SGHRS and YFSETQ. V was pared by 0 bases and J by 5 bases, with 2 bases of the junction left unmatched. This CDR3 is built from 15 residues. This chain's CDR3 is CASSLEGQGAYGYTF. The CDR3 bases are TGCGCCAGCAGCTTGGAGGGACAGGGGGCGTATGGCTACACCTTC.

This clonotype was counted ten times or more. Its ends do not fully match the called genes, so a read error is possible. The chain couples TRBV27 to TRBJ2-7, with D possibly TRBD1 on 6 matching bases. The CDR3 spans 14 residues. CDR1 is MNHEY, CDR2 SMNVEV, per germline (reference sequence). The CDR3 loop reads CASSLSSGVGTRDF. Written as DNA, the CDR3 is TGTGCCAGCAGTTTATCGTCCGGGGTAGGGACAAGGGACTTC.

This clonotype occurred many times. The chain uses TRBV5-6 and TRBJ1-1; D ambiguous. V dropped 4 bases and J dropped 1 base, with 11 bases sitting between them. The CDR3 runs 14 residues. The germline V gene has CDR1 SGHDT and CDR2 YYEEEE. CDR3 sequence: CASSPFFSNTEAFF. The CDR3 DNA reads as TGTGCCAGCAGCCCCTTCTTTTCGAACACTGAAGCTTTCTTT.

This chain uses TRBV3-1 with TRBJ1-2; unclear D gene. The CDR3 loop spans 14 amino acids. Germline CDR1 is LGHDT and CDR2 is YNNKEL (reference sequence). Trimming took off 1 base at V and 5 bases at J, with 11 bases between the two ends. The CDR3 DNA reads TGTGCCAGCAGCCAAGCTAATTCGGTATATGGCTACACCTTC. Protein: CASSQANSVYGYTF.

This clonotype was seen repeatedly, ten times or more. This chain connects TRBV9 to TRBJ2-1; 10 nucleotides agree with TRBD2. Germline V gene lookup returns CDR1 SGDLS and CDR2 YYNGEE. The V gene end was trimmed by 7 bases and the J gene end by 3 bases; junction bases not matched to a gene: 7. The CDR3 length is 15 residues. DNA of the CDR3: TGTGCCAGCGGGCCCGGGACTAGCGACTACAATGAGCAGTTCTTC. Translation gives CASGPGTSDYNEQFF.

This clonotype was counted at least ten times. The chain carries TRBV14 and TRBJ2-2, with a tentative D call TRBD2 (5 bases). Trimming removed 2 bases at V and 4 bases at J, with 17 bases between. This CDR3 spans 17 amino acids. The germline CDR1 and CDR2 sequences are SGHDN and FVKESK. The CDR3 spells CASSQRVGGRSTGELFF. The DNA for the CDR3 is TGTGCCAGCAGCCAAAGAGTAGGCGGGCGGAGCACCGGGGAGCTGTTTTTT.

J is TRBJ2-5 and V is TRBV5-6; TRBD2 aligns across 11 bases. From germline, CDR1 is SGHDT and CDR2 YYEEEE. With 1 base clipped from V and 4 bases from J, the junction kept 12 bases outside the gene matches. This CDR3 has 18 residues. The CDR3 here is CASSLLVASGGPIETQYF. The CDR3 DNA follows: TGTGCCAGCAGCTTGTTAGTCGCTAGCGGGGGGCCCATAGAGACCCAGTACTTC.

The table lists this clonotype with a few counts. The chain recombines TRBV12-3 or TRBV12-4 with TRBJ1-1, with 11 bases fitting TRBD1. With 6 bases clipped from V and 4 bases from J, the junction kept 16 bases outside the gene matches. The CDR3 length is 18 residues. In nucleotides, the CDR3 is TGTGCCAGCAGACCCAACCTTGGACAGGGGGCGCGAACCACTGAAGCTTTCTTT. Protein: CASRPNLGQGARTTEAFF.

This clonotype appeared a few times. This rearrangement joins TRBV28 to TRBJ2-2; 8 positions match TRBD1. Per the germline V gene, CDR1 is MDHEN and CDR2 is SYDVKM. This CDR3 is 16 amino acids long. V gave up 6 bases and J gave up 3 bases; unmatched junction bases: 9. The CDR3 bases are TGTGCCAGCAGATCTGCAGGACAGGGTGACACCGGGGAGCTGTTTTTT. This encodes CASRSAGQGDTGELFF. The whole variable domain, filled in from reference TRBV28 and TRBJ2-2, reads DVKVTQSSRYLVKRTGEKVFLECVQDMDHENMFWYRQDPGLGLRLIYFSYDVKMKEKGDIPEGYSVSREKKERFSLILESASTNQTSMYLCASRSAGQGDTGELFFGEGSRLTVL.

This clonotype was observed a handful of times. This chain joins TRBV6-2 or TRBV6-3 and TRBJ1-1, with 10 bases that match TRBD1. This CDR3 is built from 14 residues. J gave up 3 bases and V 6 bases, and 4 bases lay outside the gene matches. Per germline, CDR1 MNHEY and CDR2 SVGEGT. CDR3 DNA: TGTGCCAGCAGACGGGGACAGGGGTACACTGAAGCTTTCTTT. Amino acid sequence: CASRRGQGYTEAFF.

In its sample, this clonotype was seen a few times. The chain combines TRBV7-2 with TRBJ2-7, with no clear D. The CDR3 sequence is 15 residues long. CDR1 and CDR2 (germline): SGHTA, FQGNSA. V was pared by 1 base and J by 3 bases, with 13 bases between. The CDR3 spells CASSLVGSPDYEQYF. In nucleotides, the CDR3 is TGTGCCAGCAGCTTAGTCGGCTCACCCGACTACGAGCAGTACTTC.

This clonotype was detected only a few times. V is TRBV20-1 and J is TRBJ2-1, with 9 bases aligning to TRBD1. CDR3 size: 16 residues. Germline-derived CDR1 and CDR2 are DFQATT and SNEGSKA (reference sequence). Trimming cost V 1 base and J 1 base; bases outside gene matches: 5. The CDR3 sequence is CSARATGGISYNEQFF. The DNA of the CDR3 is TGCAGTGCTAGAGCGACAGGGGGAATATCCTACAATGAGCAGTTCTTC.

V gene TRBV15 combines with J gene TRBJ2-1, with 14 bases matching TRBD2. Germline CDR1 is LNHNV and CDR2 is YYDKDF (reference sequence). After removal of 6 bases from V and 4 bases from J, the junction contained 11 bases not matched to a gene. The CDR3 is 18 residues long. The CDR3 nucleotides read TGTGCCACCAGACGGGGACTAGCGGGAGTTTCAGTATACAATGAGCAGTTCTTC. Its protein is CATRRGLAGVSVYNEQFF. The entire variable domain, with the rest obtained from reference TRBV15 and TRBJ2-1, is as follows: DAMVIQNPRYQVTQFGKPVTLSCSQTLNHNVMYWYQQKSSQAPKLLFHYYDKDFNNEADTPDNFQSRRPNTSFCFLDIRSPGLGDTAMYLCATRRGLAGVSVYNEQFFGPGTRLTVL.

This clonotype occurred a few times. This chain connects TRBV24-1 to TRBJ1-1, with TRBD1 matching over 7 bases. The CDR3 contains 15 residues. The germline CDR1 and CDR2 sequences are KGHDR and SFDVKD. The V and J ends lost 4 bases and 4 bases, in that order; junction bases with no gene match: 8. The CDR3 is CATSDSRQGGTEAFF. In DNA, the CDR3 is TGTGCCACCAGTGACAGTCGACAGGGCGGCACTGAAGCTTTCTTT.